This T cell receptor beta chain came from a study of T cell responses to AZD1222 COVID-19 vaccine (dated by TCRdb to the early 2020s). Concerning the study at large: A total of 230 to 250 trial participants underwent TCR sequencing, of whom 200 to 220 received two doses of AZD1222 and some 26 received two doses of the MenACWY control vaccine. Trial participants were enrolled by age into subgroups of 18-55, 56-69 and 70-plus years, and around 140, 26 and 57 TCR-sequenced participants, respectively, were included in these subgroups.

Results the study describes overall, beyond this receptor: Participants were mostly white British and included more females than males, and it was suggested by the authors that clonal diversity may have been underestimated. A significant rise in spike-specific TCR breadth and depth was observed after two AZD1222 doses relative to day 0 and relative to MenACWY recipients. Reportedly, almost half of the unique spike-specific TCRs recognized epitopes lying outside the regions that are mutated in the B.1.351 and B.1.1.7 variants. The 56-69-year group was small, and its depth increase did not reach significance, likely because of low power. No day 14 peak-response samples were available, so repertoires were characterized only after the peak T cell response. Conclusions about previously exposed vaccinees were limited because only 6 or 7 AZD1222 recipients were SARS-CoV-2 seropositive at baseline. The whole spike protein was spanned by vaccine-associated CD4 TCRs, and dominant responses were seen in regions 160-218 and 743-854.

Points on this clone: Its antigen remains undetermined. Per-base qualities were not stored, and no clone one base away is much larger.

The intended sense of this specimen's time point label: about 28 days (+/-7) after the second vaccine dose. AZD1222 recipients whose second dose came at about 4 weeks and those whose second dose came at about 12 weeks were combined into one group, since spike-specific TCR depth and breadth did not differ between the two schedules. Vaccinee samples came from UK trials COV001 and COV002, including a single-blind randomized controlled phase 2/3 trial of AZD1222 (ChAdOx1 nCoV-19) in healthy adults. Trial participant PBMC samples were collected at day 0 and day 28 after the second dose for TCRbeta chain sequencing. The CDR3 regions of human TCRbeta chains were analyzed by immunosequencing. On the study's bioinformatics: TCRs in the repertoires were compared against a reference library of SARS-CoV-2-specific TCRs that had been generated with the MIRA antigen-specificity platform. Breadth was defined as the fraction of unique TCRs that were SARS-CoV-2-associated, and depth was defined as the fraction of total T cells that were SARS-CoV-2-associated. Using the MIRA data, each spike-specific TCR was assigned both to the spike region to which the TCR was reactive and to a CD4 or CD8 class. Log10-transformed breadth and depth values were compared by one-way ANOVA with Sidak's multiple comparisons tests. TCRdb retrieved this table from immuneACCESS and kept in-frame rearrangements only. Not all clones are present; in checked studies, unresolved V genes account for under half, and no reason is known for the remainder. V, J and clone size are those of that table, while D and trimming were read from the DNA. This sample comprises some 74,000 clones, about 90% of them detected only once. Under 1.5% of the sample lies in the top ten.

The clonotype was recovered from an adult who received the AZD1222 COVID-19 vaccine. The sequenced sample was peripheral blood, obtained 28 days after the second AZD1222 dose.

The CDR3 corresponds to CASSVGQGAAVDPGKLFF. The DNA reads TGTGCCAGCAGTGTGGGACAGGGGGCGGCAGTGGATCCGGGAAAACTGTTTTTT. The sequence is built from TRBV2 and TRBJ1-4, with 12 junctional bases fitting TRBD1. From the cysteine up to the phenylalanine, the CDR3 has a length of 18 residues. Of all the DNA, just the CDR3 is kept, 54 bases in frame from base 1. CDR1 and CDR2, looked up from the germline V gene, are SNHLY and FYNNEI. Here V drops 4 bases and J drops 10 bases, and the junction holds 16 bases not matched to any gene.